The 10 T cell receptor beta chains presented below share a single source sample, sequenced in a study of early T cells in non-severe SARS-CoV-2 infection (dated by TCRdb to the early 2020s). Library prep was done by 5' RACE. For sequencing, a NextSeq 500 was employed. TCRdb ran its own pipeline on the public reads, namely fastp trimming at Q25 and MiXCR clone calling, and kept in-frame beta chains. Rows matching on CDR3 protein sequence are summarized as one entry with the most common DNA and genes. Recorded for this sample are tens of thousands of distinct CDR3 sequences; approximately 8% of them occurred a single time. 9.5% to 15% of the sample is held by the ten biggest clonotypes. The material was whole blood, obtained at baseline. The receptor set was obtained from an adult who was a healthcare worker with PCR-confirmed SARS-CoV-2 infection or an uninfected control (not recorded which).

This clonotype has just a few counts. V is TRBV5-6 and J is TRBJ2-1, with 9 nucleotides matching TRBD1. V was pared by 0 bases and J by 9 bases, with 7 bases of the junction left unmatched. CDR3 length: 15 residues. Germline CDR1 and CDR2: SGHDT and YYEEEE. The CDR3 nucleotides are TGTGCCAGCAGCTTGGCCGGGACAGGGTTACTTGAGCAGTTCTTC. This codes for CASSLAGTGLLEQFF.

This clonotype came up a few times. This chain links TRBV19 with TRBJ2-6, with a weak D call TRBD1 (6 bases). V lost 9 bases, J lost 0 bases, and 18 bases lay in between. This CDR3 is built from 17 residues. The germline V gene encodes CDR1 LNHDA and CDR2 SQIVND (reference sequence). The CDR3 DNA reads TGTGCCAGCCCCGGTACAGGGACCAACTCTGGGGCCAACGTCCTGACTTTC. It yields the protein CASPGTGTNSGANVLTF.

In its sample, this clonotype was seen a few times. This chain connects TRBV7-9 to TRBJ2-5, with TRBD2 identical over 7 bases. V gave up 7 bases and J gave up 5 bases; unmatched junction bases: 16. Germline V CDR1 and CDR2: SEHNR, FQNEAQ (reference sequence). The CDR3 consists of 16 residues. CDR3 residues: CASTSAGQPSGETQYF. Here the CDR3 DNA reads TGTGCCAGCACCTCAGCGGGGCAACCCTCCGGGGAGACCCAGTACTTC.

The V gene is TRBV7-9, the J gene TRBJ2-2; 7 bases align to TRBD2. There are 16 residues in the CDR3. The J segment lost 2 bases and the V segment lost 5 bases, leaving 8 bases of the junction unmatched. Germline V lookup: CDR1 SEHNR, CDR2 FQNEAQ (reference sequence). The chain's CDR3 is CASSQGGAGNTGELFF. CDR3 coding DNA: TGTGCCAGCAGCCAGGGAGGGGCAGGAAACACCGGGGAGCTGTTTTTT.

The rearrangement joins TRBV7-8 to TRBJ2-7, with D hard to call. Germline loops: CDR1 SGHVS, CDR2 FQNEAQ. The CDR3 totals 14 residues. The V end lost 5 bases, the J end lost 3 bases, and 14 bases lay between the germline ends. CDR3 nucleotide sequence: TGTGCCAGCAGCCTACAGCCGGCTAACTACGAGCAGTACTTC. Its protein product is CASSLQPANYEQYF.

Many counts were recorded for this clonotype. The gene calls are TRBV11-2 and TRBJ2-7; D unclear. CDR1 and CDR2 (germline): SGHAT, FQNNGV. V lost 2 bases and J lost 3, with 8 bases in between. The CDR3 is made up of 13 amino acids. CDR3 DNA: TGTGCCAGCAGCTTAAAGGGCTTCTACGAGCAGTACTTC. This gives the protein CASSLKGFYEQYF. The full variable domain, completed using reference TRBV11-2 and TRBJ2-7, is EAGVAQSPRYKIIEKRQSVAFWCNPISGHATLYWYQQILGQGPKLLIQFQNNGVVDDSQLPKDRFSAERLKGVDSTLKIQPAKLEDSAVYLCASSLKGFYEQYFGPGTRLTVT.

This clonotype came up many times. The rearrangement links TRBV3-1 to TRBJ2-2, with a possible D match to TRBD2 (6 bases). Germline V CDR1 and CDR2: LGHDT, YNNKEL (reference sequence). Trimming cost V 2 bases and J 6 bases, with 13 bases left between them. The CDR3 is 15 residues long. CDR3 protein: CASSQSYRRAGELFF. The CDR3 coding sequence is TGTGCCAGCAGCCAATCGTACCGGAGGGCCGGGGAGCTGTTTTTT.

Many counts were recorded for this clonotype. The gene calls are TRBV6-1 and TRBJ1-4; D gene unclear. The germline CDR1 and CDR2 sequences are MNHNS and SASEGT. There are 14 residues in the CDR3. V lost 5 bases, J lost 8 bases, and 15 bases lay in between. In DNA form, the CDR3 reads TGTGCCAGCAGTCAACCTATAAGGGTGGAAAAACTGTTTTTT. Amino acids: CASSQPIRVEKLFF.

Many counts were recorded for this clonotype. The rearrangement uses TRBV10-2 and TRBJ2-3, with 11 positions matching TRBD2. The trim removed 7 bases at V and 1 base at J, leaving 7 bases unmatched. Germline CDR1 is WSHSY and CDR2 is SAAADI. CDR3 length: 16 amino acids. As DNA, the CDR3 is TGCGCCAGCACTGCGACTAGCGGGGCGCGCACAGATACGCAGTATTTT. Its protein is CASTATSGARTDTQYF.

This chain uses TRBV12-3 or TRBV12-4 with TRBJ2-1; D is unresolved. Trimming left V 1 base short and J 0 bases short, with 10 bases between. The CDR3 is 16 amino acids. CDR3 region: CASSLGAQTSYNEQFF. CDR3 bases: TGTGCCAGCAGTTTAGGGGCGCAGACCTCCTACAATGAGCAGTTCTTC.